Below, 9 T cell receptor beta chains from the same sample are listed, as sequenced in a study of cytomegalovirus exposure and HLA in healthy donors. Vbeta (60) and Jbeta (13) primers were used in the PCR. Profiling relied on immunoSEQ multiplex PCR, and the TCRdb table lists in-frame clones only, not all of them. The table records more than 95,000 clones, approximately 80% of them present only once. Material: PBMCs. The source is a woman in her 40s in good health and CMV-seronegative.

The chain joins TRBV4-3 to TRBJ1-3; the D gene is possibly TRBD1 (5 bases). This CDR3 is 17 amino acids long. V was pared by 0 bases and J by 0 bases, with 12 bases between. Germline V lookup: CDR1 LGHNA, CDR2 YSLEER. CDR3 DNA: TGCGCCAGCAGCCAAGAATGGCAGGGTATCTCTGGAAACACCATATATTTT. Its translation: CASSQEWQGISGNTIYF.

V gene TRBV6-5 combines with J gene TRBJ2-3; D is perhaps TRBD2 (5 bases). Germline CDR1 MNHEY, CDR2 SVGAGI. V lost 6 bases to trimming and J lost 5 bases, with 12 bases between them. The CDR3 is 13 residues long. The DNA of the CDR3 is TGTGCCAGCAGCCCCTATCGGGAAGATACGCAGTATTTT. Its protein is CASSPYREDTQYF.

The chain has TRBV6-6 and TRBJ2-5; a possible D gene is TRBD2 (5 bases). Germline CDR1 reads MNHNY; CDR2 reads SVGAGI (reference sequence). This CDR3 comprises 15 residues. V lost 2 bases and J lost 2, with 12 bases in between. The CDR3 region is CASSYGGSVQETQYF. CDR3 DNA sequence: TGTGCCAGCAGTTACGGTGGTAGCGTACAAGAGACCCAGTACTTC.

The chain has TRBV28 and TRBJ2-3, with 10 positions matching TRBD1. The germline V gene encodes CDR1 MDHEN and CDR2 SYDVKM. The CDR3 length is 16 residues. J was trimmed by 1 base and V by 4 bases; bases with no gene match: 5. The CDR3 sequence is CASSSWTGGRTDTQYF. In DNA form, the CDR3 reads TGTGCCAGCAGTTCATGGACAGGGGGGCGCACAGATACGCAGTATTTT. The entire variable domain, with the rest obtained from reference TRBV28 and TRBJ2-3, is as follows: DVKVTQSSRYLVKRTGEKVFLECVQDMDHENMFWYRQDPGLGLRLIYFSYDVKMKEKGDIPEGYSVSREKKERFSLILESASTNQTSMYLCASSSWTGGRTDTQYFGPGTRLTVL.

Only one count was recorded for this clone. Compared with germline, one end of the junction differs, possibly owing to a read error. The genes are TRBV6-5 and TRBJ2-7; 8 nucleotides agree with TRBD1. The CDR3 extends over 12 amino acids. Per the germline V gene, CDR1 is MNHEY and CDR2 is SVGAGI. CDR3 loop: CASSYLGTGLRF. CDR3 coding DNA: TGTGCCAGCAGTTACCTCGGGACAGGTTTACGCTTC.

The chain has TRBV6-5 and TRBJ2-1; possible D gene TRBD2, 5 bases. Germline V gene lookup returns CDR1 MNHEY and CDR2 SVGAGI. There are 13 residues in the CDR3. V was trimmed by 5 bases and J by 3 bases, leaving 8 bases between them. CDR3: CASSDGDYNEQFF. In nucleotides, the CDR3 is TGTGCCAGCAGTGACGGGGACTACAATGAGCAGTTCTTC.

The gene calls are TRBV11-2 and TRBJ2-7; the match to TRBD1 covers 7 bases. This CDR3 comprises 13 residues. CDR1 is SGHAT, CDR2 FQNNGV, per germline. The V segment lost 3 bases and the J segment 6 bases; nucleotides outside the gene matches: 5. In DNA, the CDR3 is TGTGCCAGCAGCTTTTCAGGGGGAGCCGAGCAGTACTTC. This encodes CASSFSGGAEQYF. The whole variable domain, remainder taken from reference TRBV11-2 and TRBJ2-7, is EAGVAQSPRYKIIEKRQSVAFWCNPISGHATLYWYQQILGQGPKLLIQFQNNGVVDDSQLPKDRFSAERLKGVDSTLKIQPAKLEDSAVYLCASSFSGGAEQYFGPGTRLTVT.

V gene TRBV18 combines with J gene TRBJ2-7, with a tentative D call TRBD1 (7 bases). This CDR3 contains 16 residues. The V gene's germline CDR1 is KGHSH and CDR2 LQKENI. Trimming left V 3 bases short and J 0 bases short, with 15 bases between. CDR3 DNA sequence: TGTGCCAGCTCACCGGCAGGGGGGACCGGCTCCTACGAGCAGTACTTC. This gives the protein CASSPAGGTGSYEQYF.

This clone turned up a few times. This chain links TRBV28 with TRBJ2-1; 9 nucleotides match TRBD1. This CDR3 comprises 15 residues. V was clipped by 6 bases and J by 7 bases; unmatched bases: 10. The germline gives CDR1 MDHEN, CDR2 SYDVKM. CDR3 coding DNA: TGTGCCAGCAGATTCCGGACAGGGGAATGGAATGAGCAGTTCTTC. This encodes CASRFRTGEWNEQFF.